This passage covers 25 T cell receptor beta chains from one sample sequenced in a study of OX40 agonist ivuxolimab in advanced cancers. The receptor library was made with the immunoSEQ multiplex PCR assay. The clones in this table, taken by TCRdb from immuneACCESS, are in-frame only. Not every clone is retained; where verified, under half of the shortfall comes from an unresolved V gene, and the cause of the rest is unknown. The sample contains over 100,000 clones, 80% to 90% of them found a single time. 0.55% of the sample goes to the ten largest clones. The input for sequencing was CD4+ or CD8+ T cells sorted from blood, taken in a trial of the OX40 agonist ivuxolimab. The receptors were gathered from an adult with an advanced solid tumor such as melanoma, head and neck, liver or kidney cancer.

The chain uses TRBV7-8 and TRBJ2-3; D is possibly TRBD1 (5 bases). Germline V gene data show CDR1 as SGHVS and CDR2 as FQNEAQ. The CDR3 is 13 residues long. V dropped 2 bases and J dropped 12 bases, with 15 bases sitting between them. CDR3 nucleotide sequence: TGTGCCAGCAGCTTATTCACTCAGACAGTCCAGTATTTT. Protein product: CASSLFTQTVQYF.

This chain joins TRBV2 and TRBJ1-3; D may be TRBD1 (5 bases). Germline CDR1 is SNHLY and CDR2 is FYNNEI. This CDR3 has 16 amino acids. The V gene lost 6 bases and the J gene lost 0 bases, with 15 bases spanning the gap. CDR3 loop: CASSAGRIISGNTIYF. For the CDR3, the DNA is TGTGCCAGCAGCGCGGGACGGATCATCTCTGGAAACACCATATATTTT. Based on the CDR3 plus reference TRBV2 and TRBJ1-3, the full variable domain is EPEVTQTPSHQVTQMGQEVILRCVPISNHLYFYWYRQILGQKVEFLVSFYNNEISEKSEIFDDQFSVERPDGSNFTLKIRSTKLEDSAMYFCASSAGRIISGNTIYFGEGSWLTVV.

The rearrangement links TRBV9 to TRBJ2-7, with unresolved D. Between the trimmed V and J ends, which lost 0 bases and 8 bases, there was a span of 9 bases. This CDR3 has 12 residues. Germline V gene lookup returns CDR1 SGDLS and CDR2 YYNGEE. This chain's CDR3 is CASSVDSTKQYF. The DNA of the CDR3 is TGTGCCAGCAGCGTAGACTCAACGAAGCAGTACTTC.

The V call is TRBV6-6, the J call TRBJ2-7; 11 positions agree with TRBD1. V shed 2 bases, J shed 1 base, and the junction held 1 base outside the gene matches. Germline CDR1 is MNHNY and CDR2 is SVGAGI (reference sequence). The CDR3 spans 15 residues. CDR3: CASSYRDRGSYEQYF. The CDR3 coding sequence is TGTGCCAGCAGTTACCGGGACAGGGGGTCCTACGAGCAGTACTTC.

The chain links TRBV5-4 to TRBJ2-6; D is perhaps TRBD1 or TRBD2 (5 bases each). CDR3 length: 15 residues. Trimming removed 4 bases at V and 4 bases at J, with 12 bases between. CDR1 and CDR2 (germline): SGHNT, YYREEE (reference sequence). CDR3 DNA: TGTGCCAGCAGCGGGACGGGCGAGGGGGCCAACGTCCTGACTTTC. The encoded protein is CASSGTGEGANVLTF.

The gene calls are TRBV7-2 and TRBJ2-7; D perhaps matches TRBD2 (5 bases). The CDR3 has 15 amino acids. V was clipped by 8 bases and J by 1 base, with 18 bases between them. Looked up from germline, CDR1 is SGHTA and CDR2 is FQGNSA. CDR3 in DNA: TGTGCCAGCGAGCTCATCCCGGGGTTTTCCTACGAGCAGTACTTC. Encoded protein: CASELIPGFSYEQYF. The complete variable domain, with remaining parts taken from reference TRBV7-2 and TRBJ2-7, reads GAGVSQSPSNKVTEKGKDVELRCDPISGHTALYWYRQSLGQGLEFLIYFQGNSAPDKSGLPSDRFSAERTGGSVSTLTIQRTQQEDSAVYLCASELIPGFSYEQYFGPGTRLTVT.

J is TRBJ1-2 and V is TRBV6-5, with D possibly TRBD1 on 6 matching bases. Germline V gives CDR1 MNHEY, CDR2 SVGAGI. V gave up 6 bases and J gave up 8 bases, with 16 bases separating them. The CDR3 spans 13 residues. The CDR3 bases are TGTGCCAGCAGGATCAGGGGAGGTGGCGGCTACACCTTC. The encoded protein is CASRIRGGGGYTF.

The CDR3 here is CASSLVQVNSPLHF. For the CDR3, the DNA is TGTGCCAGCAGCTTAGTACAGGTTAATTCACCCCTCCACTTT. V and J are TRBV7-8 and TRBJ1-6; a possible D gene is TRBD1 (5 bases). V dropped 1 base and J dropped 6 bases, with 7 bases sitting between them. CDR1 and CDR2 (germline): SGHVS, FQNEAQ. This CDR3 contains 14 residues.

This rearrangement joins TRBV20-1 to TRBJ2-7; D is unresolved. V gave up 2 bases and J gave up 6 bases, with 5 bases separating them. Germline V CDR1 and CDR2: DFQATT, SNEGSKA (reference sequence). The CDR3 covers 10 residues. The CDR3 DNA is TGCAGTGCTAGAAAAGCCGAGCAGTACTTC. Amino acid sequence: CSARKAEQYF.

The rearrangement links TRBV7-2 to TRBJ1-1; possible D gene TRBD1, 5 bases. Per the germline V gene, CDR1 is SGHTA and CDR2 is FQGNSA. Trimming pared 2 bases from V and 3 bases from J, leaving 10 bases between. The CDR3 totals 14 residues. CDR3 nucleotide sequence: TGTGCCAGCAGCTTAACAGGTTATCACACTGAAGCTTTCTTT. Translated, it gives CASSLTGYHTEAFF.

The genes are TRBV21-1 and TRBJ1-5. TRBV21-1 is described as a pseudogene. There are 15 residues in the CDR3. The CDR3 is CASSKRSVPHQPQHF. The CDR3 DNA is TGTGCCAGCAGCAAAAGATCCGTGCCCCATCAGCCCCAGCATTTT.

The chain employs TRBV30 and TRBJ1-6; 8 bases align to TRBD1. CDR1 and CDR2 (germline): GTSNPN, SVGIG (reference sequence). With 7 bases clipped from V and 0 bases from J, the junction kept 11 bases outside the gene matches. The length of the CDR3 is 17 residues. The CDR3 DNA reads TGTGCCTCGAACACTGACAGGGGTTTCTCCTATAATTCACCCCTCCACTTT. This gives the protein CASNTDRGFSYNSPLHF.

CDR3 sequence: CASSLTRGDRNEKLFF. In DNA form, the CDR3 reads TGTGCCAGCTCACTGACGCGGGGGGACAGAAATGAAAAACTGTTTTTT. The chain joins TRBV18 to TRBJ1-4, with 7 nucleotides matching TRBD1. CDR1 and CDR2 from the germline V gene are KGHSH and LQKENI. With V trimmed by 4 bases and J by 5 bases, 10 bases remained unmatched. The CDR3 extends over 16 amino acids. Full variable domain (remainder filled in from reference TRBV18 and TRBJ1-4): NAGVMQNPRHLVRRRGQEARLRCSPMKGHSHVYWYRQLPEEGLKFMVYLQKENIIDESGMPKERFSAEFPKEGPSILRIQQVVRGDSAAYFCASSLTRGDRNEKLFFGSGTQLSVL.

This clone was seen only once. The V call is TRBV18, the J call TRBJ1-2; D remains unclear. CDR3 size: 14 residues. CDR1 is KGHSH and CDR2 is LQKENI in the germline V gene. V lost 0 bases, J lost 4 bases, and 9 bases lay in between. CDR3 nucleotide sequence: TGTGCCAGCTCACCACCGGCCGAATCCTATGGCTACACCTTC. This gives the protein CASSPPAESYGYTF.

The rearrangement joins TRBV6-1 to TRBJ1-1; TRBD1 is a possible D gene (6 bases). Trimming stripped 3 bases from V and 2 bases from J, with 16 bases between. Germline lookup yields CDR1 MNHNS and CDR2 SASEGT. The CDR3 extends over 16 amino acids. CDR3 loop: CASSEDMRQVNTEAFF. Here the CDR3 DNA reads TGTGCCAGCAGTGAGGATATGAGACAGGTAAACACTGAAGCTTTCTTT.

CDR3 in amino acids: CATSGGYERANTGELFF. For the CDR3, the DNA is TGTGCCACCAGCGGCGGATATGAACGCGCGAACACCGGGGAGCTGTTTTTT. V is TRBV15 and J is TRBJ2-2; no definite D call. CDR1 LNHNV and CDR2 YYDKDF come from the germline V gene (reference sequence). Deletions cut 5 bases from V and 0 bases from J, with 16 bases between. CDR3 size: 17 residues.

The V and J genes are TRBV6-5 and TRBJ1-1; TRBD1 matches at 7 bases. Germline loops: CDR1 MNHEY, CDR2 SVGAGI. The CDR3 spans 14 residues. Germline trimming cut 2 bases from V and 5 bases from J; bases unmatched to any gene: 5. The CDR3 DNA is TGTGCCAGCAGTTACCCGGGACAGCAGACTGAAGCTTTCTTT. Its translation is CASSYPGQQTEAFF.

The chain carries TRBV28 and TRBJ1-5; no definite D call. Germline CDR1 MDHEN, CDR2 SYDVKM. Trimming took 8 bases from V and 1 from J, leaving 6 bases between them. This CDR3 comprises 12 residues. CDR3 nucleotide sequence: TGTGCCAGCGCCCGAAGCAATCAGCCCCAGCATTTT. This encodes CASARSNQPQHF.

CDR3 sequence (DNA): TGTGCCAGCAGCTTAGTAGTAAACAGGGAGAGCGAGCAGTACTTC. It specifies CASSLVVNRESEQYF. The chain links TRBV7-8 to TRBJ2-7; D perhaps matches TRBD1 (6 bases). The CDR3 has 15 amino acids. Germline-derived CDR1 and CDR2 are SGHVS and FQNEAQ. V was clipped by 1 base and J by 6 bases, with 16 bases between them.

This clone was observed a single time. The chain links TRBV7-9 to TRBJ1-2; D may be TRBD1 (5 bases). Germline CDR1 reads SEHNR; CDR2 reads FQNEAQ (reference sequence). V gave up 2 bases and J gave up 8 bases, with 9 bases separating them. The CDR3 runs 12 residues. The CDR3 DNA follows: TGTGCCAGCAGCTTAACAGGCGACGGCTACACCTTC. As protein: CASSLTGDGYTF.

The V gene is TRBV11-2, the J gene TRBJ2-3; 7 nucleotides line up with TRBD2. This CDR3 spans 16 amino acids. CDR1 and CDR2 (germline): SGHAT, FQNNGV. The V gene end was trimmed by 1 base and the J gene end by 4 bases; junction bases not matched to a gene: 8. The CDR3 is CASSLGAGGRADTQYF. CDR3 in DNA: TGTGCCAGCAGCTTAGGAGCCGGGGGGAGGGCAGATACGCAGTATTTT.

The genes are TRBV4-3 and TRBJ1-4; no firm D call. CDR1 LGHNA and CDR2 YSLEER come from the germline V gene. Trimming pared 3 bases from V and 5 bases from J, leaving 13 bases between. There are 15 residues in the CDR3. The CDR3 sequence: CASSQSARLNEKLFF. DNA for the CDR3: TGCGCCAGCAGCCAGTCGGCCAGGTTGAATGAAAAACTGTTTTTT.

The rearrangement uses TRBV28 and TRBJ1-3, with 7 positions matching TRBD1. The CDR3 consists of 16 residues. V shed 4 bases, J shed 0 bases, and the junction held 6 bases outside the gene matches. The germline CDR1 and CDR2 sequences are MDHEN and SYDVKM. This CDR3 reads CASSSGGENSGNTIYF. CDR3 bases: TGTGCCAGCAGTTCAGGGGGGGAAAACTCTGGAAACACCATATATTTT.

The chain combines TRBV7-2 with TRBJ1-2, with 7 nucleotides matching TRBD1. V was pared by 5 bases and J by 8 bases, with 14 bases of the junction left unmatched. The length of the CDR3 is 15 residues. Germline CDR1 reads SGHTA; CDR2 reads FQGNSA. CDR3 nucleotide sequence: TGTGCCAGCAGCATTAGCCCGGGACAGAGGGACGGCTACACCTTC. Its translation is CASSISPGQRDGYTF.

The chain links TRBV18 to TRBJ2-3; TRBD1 matches at 10 bases. Trimming took 4 bases from V and 1 from J; bases not matched to a gene: 2. CDR1 and CDR2 from the germline V gene are KGHSH and LQKENI. This CDR3 contains 15 residues. The CDR3, as DNA: TGTGCCAGCTCACTTGGGACAGGGGGCACAGATACGCAGTATTTT. It specifies CASSLGTGGTDTQYF.